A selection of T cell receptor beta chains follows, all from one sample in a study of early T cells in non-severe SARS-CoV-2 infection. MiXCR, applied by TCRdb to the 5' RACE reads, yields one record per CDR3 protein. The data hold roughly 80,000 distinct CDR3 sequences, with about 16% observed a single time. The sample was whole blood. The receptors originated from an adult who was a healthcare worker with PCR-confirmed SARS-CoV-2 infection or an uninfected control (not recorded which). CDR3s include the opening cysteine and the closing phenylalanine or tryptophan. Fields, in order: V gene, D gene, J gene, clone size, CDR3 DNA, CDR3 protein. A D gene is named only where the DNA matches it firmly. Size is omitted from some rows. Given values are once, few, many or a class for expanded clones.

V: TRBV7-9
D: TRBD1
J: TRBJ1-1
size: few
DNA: TGTGCCAGCAGCCCATGGACAGGTCCGATGAACACTGAAGCTTTCTTT
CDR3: CASSPWTGPMNTEAFF

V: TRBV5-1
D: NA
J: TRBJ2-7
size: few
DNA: TGCGCCAGCAGCCCGGAGAGGGTAGGGTACGAGCAGTACTTC
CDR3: CASSPERVGYEQYF

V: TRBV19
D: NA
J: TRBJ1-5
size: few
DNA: TGTGCCAGTTCTCTAGGTCCTATGATAGGGGGTCGAGGCGATCAGCCCCAGCATTTT
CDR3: CASSLGPMIGGRGDQPQHF

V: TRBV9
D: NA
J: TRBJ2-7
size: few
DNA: TGTGCCAGCAGCGTTCTTAAGGGGGATTGGGACGAGCAGTACTTC
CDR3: CASSVLKGDWDEQYF

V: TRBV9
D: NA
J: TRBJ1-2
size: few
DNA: TGTGCCAGCACCTTAGGTGGACCGGGGGGCTACACCTTC
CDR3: CASTLGGPGGYTF

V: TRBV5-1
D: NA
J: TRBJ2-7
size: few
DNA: TGCGCCAGCAGCTCCAGCGGGCCGAGGGTTGGGGAGTACTTC
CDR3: CASSSSGPRVGEYF

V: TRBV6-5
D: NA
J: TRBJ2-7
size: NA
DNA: TGTGCCAGCAGGACACTACAGGTCTACGAGCAGTACTTC
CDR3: CASRTLQVYEQYF

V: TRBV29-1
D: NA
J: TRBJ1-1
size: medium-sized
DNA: TGCAGCGTTGGAGAAGAAGCTTTCTTT
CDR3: CSVGEEAFF

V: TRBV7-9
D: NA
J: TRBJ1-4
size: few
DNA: TGTGCCAGCAGCGGGGAGGTTGAAAAACTGTTTTTT
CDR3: CASSGEVEKLFF

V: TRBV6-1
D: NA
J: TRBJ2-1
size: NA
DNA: TGTGCCAGCAGTCAAGGGGTAGTGTCAGATGAGCAGTTCTTC
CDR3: CASSQGVVSDEQFF

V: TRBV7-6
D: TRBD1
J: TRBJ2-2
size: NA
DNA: TGTGCCAGCAGCTCCTTGGACAGGGCGGGCACCGGGGAGCTGTTTTTT
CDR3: CASSSLDRAGTGELFF

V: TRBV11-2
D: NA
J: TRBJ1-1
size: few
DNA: TGTGCCAGCAGCGAAGGACTGAACACTGAAGCTTTCTTT
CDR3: CASSEGLNTEAFF

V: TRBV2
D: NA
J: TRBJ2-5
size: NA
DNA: TGTGCCAGCAGTGAAGGGGGGCAGGGAGGGTGGACCCAGTACTTC
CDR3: CASSEGGQGGWTQYF

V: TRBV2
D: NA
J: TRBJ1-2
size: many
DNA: TGTGCCAGCAGTCCGGGCAGGGGAGGCTATGGCTACACCTTC
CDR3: CASSPGRGGYGYTF

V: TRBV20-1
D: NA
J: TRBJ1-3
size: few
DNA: TGCAGTGCTCCAGGACACACTGGAAACACCATATATTTT
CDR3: CSAPGHTGNTIYF

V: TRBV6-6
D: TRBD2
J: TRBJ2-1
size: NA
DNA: TGTGCCAGCAGAAAACGGACTAGCGGGGATCGAGGAGGTTACAATGAGCAGTTCTTC
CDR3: CASRKRTSGDRGGYNEQFF

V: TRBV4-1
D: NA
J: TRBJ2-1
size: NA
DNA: TGCGCCAGCAGCCAAGATGGCCTAGAAGAGCAGTTCTTC
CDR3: CASSQDGLEEQFF

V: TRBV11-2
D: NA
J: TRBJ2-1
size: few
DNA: TGTGCCAGCAGCCTCCGGGACTTGAACAATGAGCAGTTCTTC
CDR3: CASSLRDLNNEQFF

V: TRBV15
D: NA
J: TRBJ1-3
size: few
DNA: TGTGCCACCAGCAGAGAGGTGACATTATCGGAACAGGATAGAAGAAACACCATATATTTT
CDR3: CATSREVTLSEQDRRNTIYF

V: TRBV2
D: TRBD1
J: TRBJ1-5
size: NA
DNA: TGTGCCAGCAGTATCTTGGGACAGGGGAATCAGCCCCAGCATTTT
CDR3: CASSILGQGNQPQHF

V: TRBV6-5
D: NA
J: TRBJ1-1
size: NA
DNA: TGTGCCAGCAGTTACGAGAGGGGCAGGAGAAACACTGAAGCTTTCTTT
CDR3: CASSYERGRRNTEAFF

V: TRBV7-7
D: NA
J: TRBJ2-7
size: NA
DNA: TGTGCTAGCAGCCTTGGACAGCTATACGAGCAGTACTTC
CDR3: CASSLGQLYEQYF

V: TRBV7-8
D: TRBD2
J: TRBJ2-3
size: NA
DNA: TGTGCCAGCAGCCGGACTAGCGGGGTGGTTGATACGCAGTATTTT
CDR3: CASSRTSGVVDTQYF

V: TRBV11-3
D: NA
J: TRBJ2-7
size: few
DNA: TGTGCCACAGGGGGGGGCACCTACGAGCAGTACTTC
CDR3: CATGGGTYEQYF

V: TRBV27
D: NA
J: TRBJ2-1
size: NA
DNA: TGTGCCAGCAGTTTAGAGGGGATATCCTACAATGAGCAGTTCTTC
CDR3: CASSLEGISYNEQFF

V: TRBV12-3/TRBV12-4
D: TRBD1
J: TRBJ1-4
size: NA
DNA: TGTGCCAGCAGGACGACAGGGGGCTCTGAAAAACTGTTTTTT
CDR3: CASRTTGGSEKLFF

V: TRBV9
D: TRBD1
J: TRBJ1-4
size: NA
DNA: TGTGCCAGCAGCGCAAGACAGGGGACTAATGAAAAACTGTTTTTT
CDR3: CASSARQGTNEKLFF

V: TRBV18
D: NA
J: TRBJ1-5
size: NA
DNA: TGTGCCAGCTCACAAAACAGGGTTCAGCCCCAGCATTTT
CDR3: CASSQNRVQPQHF

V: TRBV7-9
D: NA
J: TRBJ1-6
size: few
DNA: TGTGCCAGCAGCTTAGGAAGGGGTTCCTATAATTCACCCCTCCACTTT
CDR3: CASSLGRGSYNSPLHF

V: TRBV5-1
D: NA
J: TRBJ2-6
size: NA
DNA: TGCGCCAGCAGCTTGGCGGCAACCAGCTCTGGGGCCAACGTCCTGACTTTC
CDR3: CASSLAATSSGANVLTF

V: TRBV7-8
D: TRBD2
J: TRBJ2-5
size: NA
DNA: TGTGCCAGCAGCCTTGCCGAGGGGACTAGCGGGCAAGAGACCCAGTACTTC
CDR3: CASSLAEGTSGQETQYF

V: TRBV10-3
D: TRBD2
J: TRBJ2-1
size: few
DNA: TGTGCCATCTGCCCTAGCGGGGGGGCAAACAATGAGCAGTTCTTC
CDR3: CAICPSGGANNEQFF

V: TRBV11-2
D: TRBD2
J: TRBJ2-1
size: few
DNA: TGTGCCAGCAGCTCGCCCACTAGCGGGAGGGGCAACAATGAGCAGTTCTTC
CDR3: CASSSPTSGRGNNEQFF

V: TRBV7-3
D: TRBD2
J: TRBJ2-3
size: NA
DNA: TGTGCCAGCAGCCGAGCGGGGGGTAGCACAGATACGCAGTATTTT
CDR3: CASSRAGGSTDTQYF

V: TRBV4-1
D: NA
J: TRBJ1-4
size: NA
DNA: TGCGCCAGCAGCGCAGAAATTACAACTAATGAAAAACTGTTTTTT
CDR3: CASSAEITTNEKLFF

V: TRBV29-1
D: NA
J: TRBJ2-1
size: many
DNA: TGCAGCGTTCCGAGAGAGGCTGGAATCTACAATGAGCAGTTCTTC
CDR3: CSVPREAGIYNEQFF

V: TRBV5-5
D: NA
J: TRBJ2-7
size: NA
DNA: TGTGCCAGCAGTTCCCGATGGGACGGCTCCTACGAGCAGTACTTC
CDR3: CASSSRWDGSYEQYF

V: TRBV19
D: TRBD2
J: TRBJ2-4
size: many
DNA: TGTGCCAGTAGTATGCCGAGTAGCGGGATTCCCAAAAACATTCAGTACTTC
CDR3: CASSMPSSGIPKNIQYF

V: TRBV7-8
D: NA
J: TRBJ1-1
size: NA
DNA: TGTGCCAGCAGCTTAGGGTATTGGGACACAACGAACACTGAAGCTTTCTTT
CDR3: CASSLGYWDTTNTEAFF

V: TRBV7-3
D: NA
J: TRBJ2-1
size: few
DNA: TGTGCCAGCAGCTCCCCAACCGGGGGCTCCAGAAGATACAATGAGCAGTTCTTC
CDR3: CASSSPTGGSRRYNEQFF

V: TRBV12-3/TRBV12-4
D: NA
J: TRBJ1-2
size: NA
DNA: TGTGCCAGCAGTTTAGCCGGGGGCGACAACTATGGCTACACCTTC
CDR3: CASSLAGGDNYGYTF

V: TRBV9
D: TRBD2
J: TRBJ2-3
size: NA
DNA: TGTGCCAGCAGCGTAGTGGCGGGAGGTAGGACAGATATGCAGTATTTT
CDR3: CASSVVAGGRTDMQYF